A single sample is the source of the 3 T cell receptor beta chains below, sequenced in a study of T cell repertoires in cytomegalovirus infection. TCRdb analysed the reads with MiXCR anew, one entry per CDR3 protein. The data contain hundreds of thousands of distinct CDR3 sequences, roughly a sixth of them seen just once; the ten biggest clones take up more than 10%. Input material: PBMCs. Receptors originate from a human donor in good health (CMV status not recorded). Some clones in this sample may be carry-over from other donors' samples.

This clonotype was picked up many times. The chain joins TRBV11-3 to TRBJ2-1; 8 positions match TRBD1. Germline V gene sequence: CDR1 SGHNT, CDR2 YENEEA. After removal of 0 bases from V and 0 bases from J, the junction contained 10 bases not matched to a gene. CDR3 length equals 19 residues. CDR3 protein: CASSLDQSGTGSSYNEQFF. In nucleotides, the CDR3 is TGTGCCAGCAGCTTAGATCAATCCGGGACAGGAAGCTCCTACAATGAGCAGTTCTTC. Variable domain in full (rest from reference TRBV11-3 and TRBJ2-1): EAGVVQSPRYKIIEKKQPVAFWCNPISGHNTLYWYLQNLGQGPELLIRYENEEAVDDSQLPKDRFSAERLKGVDSTLKIQPAELGDSAVYLCASSLDQSGTGSSYNEQFFGPGTRLTVL.

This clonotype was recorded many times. The CDR3 nucleotides read TGTGCCAGCAGTACCCGTCCCGGACAGGGAGGGAGTGAAAAACTGTTTTTT. This codes for CASSTRPGQGGSEKLFF. The chain carries TRBV6-6 and TRBJ1-4, with 8 bases aligning to TRBD1. This CDR3 has 17 amino acids. After removal of 5 bases from V and 7 bases from J, the junction contained 15 bases not matched to a gene. Germline assignment: CDR1 MNHNY and CDR2 SVGAGI (reference sequence).

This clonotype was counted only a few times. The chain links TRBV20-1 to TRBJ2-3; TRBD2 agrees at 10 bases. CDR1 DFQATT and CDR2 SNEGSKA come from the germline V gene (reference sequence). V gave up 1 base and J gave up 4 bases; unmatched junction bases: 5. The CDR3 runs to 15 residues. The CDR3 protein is CSARASGGAADTQYF. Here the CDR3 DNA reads TGCAGTGCTAGAGCCAGCGGGGGGGCCGCAGATACGCAGTATTTT.